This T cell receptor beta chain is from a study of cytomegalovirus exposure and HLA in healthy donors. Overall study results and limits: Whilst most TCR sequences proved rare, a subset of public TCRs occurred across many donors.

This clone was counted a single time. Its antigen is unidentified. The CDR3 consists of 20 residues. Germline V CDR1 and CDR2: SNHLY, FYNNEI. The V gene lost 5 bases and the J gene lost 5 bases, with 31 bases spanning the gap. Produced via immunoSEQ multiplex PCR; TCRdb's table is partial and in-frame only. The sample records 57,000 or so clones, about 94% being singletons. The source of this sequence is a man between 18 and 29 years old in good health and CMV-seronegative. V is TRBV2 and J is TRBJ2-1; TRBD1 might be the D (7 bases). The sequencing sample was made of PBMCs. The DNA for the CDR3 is TGTGCCAGCAGTTTCGGGACAGATCCCCCGGTGGGTAGCGGCAACAATGAGCAGTTCTTC. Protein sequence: CASSFGTDPPVGSGNNEQFF.